This TCR beta chain was sequenced for a study of blood T cell repertoires in COVID-19. The V gene's germline CDR1 is MDHEN and CDR2 SYDVKM. Losses at the gene ends were 10 bases for V and 6 bases for J; bases not matched to a gene: 7. The CDR3 totals 14 residues. The data were produced by immunoSEQ multiplex PCR, yet TCRdb's version contains in-frame clones alone and is incomplete. Of about 120,000 clones listed, roughly four fifths are singletons. Sequencing was done on a sample of peripheral blood. This clonotype originated in a human donor in a cohort sampled during active COVID-19. The V call is TRBV28, the J call TRBJ2-1; 12 nucleotides align to TRBD2. The CDR3 sequence is CAIATSGGGNEQFF. CDR3 bases: TGTGCCATCGCGACTAGCGGGGGTGGCAATGAGCAGTTCTTC.